This TCR beta chain is from a study of blood T cells in healthy people across ages. This CDR3 is built from 15 residues. Germline V gene lookup returns CDR1 SEHNR and CDR2 FQNEAQ (reference sequence). Trimming removed 5 bases from V and 0 bases from J, with 11 bases in between. Study outcomes and limitations: Samples with more naive T cells showed higher observed beta diversity.

The use of a sample-barcoded 5' primer and a J-beta primer mix characterized a second PCR of about 6 to 12 cycles. Per sample, CDR3-containing paired-end reads numbered at least 3 million. TCRdb itself ran the 5' RACE reads through MiXCR, one entry per CDR3 protein. The table shows hundreds of thousands of distinct CDR3 sequences, with around 43% occurring only once. The study isolated at least 7 million PBMCs from each sample. About this clonotype itself: Its antigen is not known.

This receptor was identified in a man of 80 years or more in good health. The chain recombines TRBV7-9 with TRBJ2-4; tentatively, D is TRBD1 (5 bases). The sample consisted of blood. The CDR3 sequence: CASSIDRVAKNIQYF. CDR3 DNA: TGTGCCAGCAGCATTGACAGAGTAGCCAAAAACATTCAGTACTTC.